The rows below give T cell receptor beta chains drawn from one sample of a study of blood T cell repertoires in COVID-19. Profiling relied on immunoSEQ multiplex PCR, and the TCRdb table lists in-frame clones only, not all of them. The sample records approximately 200,000 clones, roughly nine tenths being singletons. Sequencing was done on a sample of peripheral blood. Receptors originate from a man aged 30 to 39 with acute or convalescent COVID-19. The CDR3 runs from the conserved cysteine through the conserved F or W. D genes are given only for firm matches. The size field is filled for only some rows; it gives once, few, many or a size class.

D,size,J,V,DNA,CDR3
NA,NA,TRBJ1-1,TRBV18,TGTGCCAGCTCCGATATAATGACTGTGAACACTGAAGCTTTCTTT,CASSDIMTVNTEAFF
TRBD1,NA,TRBJ1-1,TRBV12-3/TRBV12-4,TGTGCCAGCAGTGACAGGGTTTGGGAAGCTTTCTTT,CASSDRVWEAFF
TRBD1,NA,TRBJ1-5,TRBV28,TGTGCCAGCAAACAGGGGGGCAATCAGCCCCAGCATTTT,CASKQGGNQPQHF
TRBD1,NA,TRBJ1-1,TRBV28,TGTGCCAGCAACATACCGGGACAGGGGGCGGAGGGGAACACTGAAGCTTTCTTT,CASNIPGQGAEGNTEAFF
NA,NA,TRBJ2-6,TRBV19,TGTGCCAGTAGTCTCTGGACACTTAAAAGTCCTGGGGCCAACGTCCTGACTTTC,CASSLWTLKSPGANVLTF
TRBD2,NA,TRBJ2-6,TRBV6-2/TRBV6-3,TGTGCCAGCAGCCCTCCCTGGGGGGGGGTAGCGGGGGCCAACGTCCTGACTTTC,CASSPPWGGVAGANVLTF
TRBD1,NA,TRBJ2-5,TRBV3-1/TRBV3-2,TGTGCCAGCAGCCAAGAGGGACAGGGGCGGAAGACCCAGTACTTC,CASSQEGQGRKTQYF
NA,NA,TRBJ2-5,TRBV19,TGTGCCAGTAGTGCCCTAGCGAGTAAAGAGACCCAGTACTTC,CASSALASKETQYF
NA,NA,TRBJ1-1,TRBV4-2,TGTGCCAGCAGCCAAGCAGGGCTGAACACTGAAGCTTTCTTT,CASSQAGLNTEAFF
NA,NA,TRBJ1-2,TRBV29-1,TGCAGCGTTGCGGGGGTCTATGGCTACACCTTC,CSVAGVYGYTF
NA,NA,TRBJ1-1,TRBV19,TGTGCCAGTAGTTCTGGCGGTGAAGCTTTCTTT,CASSSGGEAFF
TRBD1,NA,TRBJ1-4,TRBV2,TGTGCCAGCAGTTTTAACAGGGGACGTGAAAAACTGTTTTTT,CASSFNRGREKLFF
TRBD2,NA,TRBJ2-3,TRBV7-2,TGTGCCAGCAGGGGGGAGCGGGGGCTCACAGATACGCAGTATTTT,CASRGERGLTDTQYF
TRBD1,NA,TRBJ1-1,TRBV5-1,TGCGCCAGCAGCTCACAGGGGGCGGAGACTGAAGCTTTCTTT,CASSSQGAETEAFF
NA,once,TRBJ2-7,TRBV18,TGTGCCAGCTCCGAGGACTTGTCCTACGAGCAGTACTTC,CASSEDLSYEQYF
NA,NA,TRBJ2-6,TRBV11-2,TGTGCCAGCAGCTTAGTTTTGCTGGGCCCTTGGCCCAACGTCCTGACTTTC,CASSLVLLGPWPNVLTF
NA,NA,TRBJ2-2,TRBV7-2,TGTGCCAGCAGCTTAGTTGGACACAACACCGGGGAGCTGTTTTTT,CASSLVGHNTGELFF
TRBD1,NA,TRBJ2-3,TRBV5-4,TGTGCCAGCAGCTGGGCAGGACAGGGAACAGATACGCAGTATTTT,CASSWAGQGTDTQYF
NA,NA,TRBJ2-7,TRBV6-1,TGTGCCAGCAGTGGACCCCGGGACTCCTCCTTGGGCGAGCAGTACTTC,CASSGPRDSSLGEQYF
TRBD2,NA,TRBJ2-5,TRBV30,TGTGCCTGGAGTGTCGGTAAACTAGCGGGGGTCCAAGAGACCCAGTACTTC,CAWSVGKLAGVQETQYF
NA,NA,TRBJ1-5,TRBV15,TGTGCCACCAGCAGAGATCAACAGCCCCAGCATTTT,CATSRDQQPQHF
NA,NA,TRBJ1-1,TRBV28,TGTGCCAGCAGTTTGGGGCCTGCTCGGGCTTTCTTT,CASSLGPARAFF
TRBD2,NA,TRBJ2-1,TRBV12-3/TRBV12-4,TGTGCCAGCAGCCCCGGGGGGGCCGGACAGTTCTTC,CASSPGGAGQFF
TRBD2,NA,TRBJ2-1,TRBV19,TGTGCCAGTAGATCTGGACTAGCGGGGGGGCAGAATGAGCAGTTCTTC,CASRSGLAGGQNEQFF
TRBD2,NA,TRBJ2-3,TRBV10-2,TGCGCCAGCATGGCGGGGGGGAGCACAGATACGCAGTATTTT,CASMAGGSTDTQYF
NA,NA,TRBJ2-5,TRBV7-9,TGTGCCAGCAGCTTAACAGGTATCCAAGAGACCCAGTACTTC,CASSLTGIQETQYF
TRBD2,NA,TRBJ2-5,TRBV5-4,TGTGCCAGCAGTTCCGGGACTAGCAGAGAGACCCAGTACTTC,CASSSGTSRETQYF
NA,NA,TRBJ1-1,TRBV18,TGTGCCAGCTCACCAGTTTACAGAGAGAACACTGAAGCTTTCTTT,CASSPVYRENTEAFF
TRBD2,NA,TRBJ2-7,TRBV2,TGTGCCAGCAGAACTAGCGCACACTCCTACGAGCAGTACTTC,CASRTSAHSYEQYF
NA,NA,TRBJ2-7,TRBV28,TGTGCCAGCAGCCAAGCTGGGCCTGGCGAGCAGTACTTC,CASSQAGPGEQYF
TRBD2,NA,TRBJ2-5,TRBV5-1,TGCGCCAGCAGCTTGGTGGTTGTGGGAGGGCCAGAAGAGACCCAGTACTTC,CASSLVVVGGPEETQYF
NA,NA,TRBJ1-2,TRBV30,TGTGCCTGGAGACGGACAGAGAATAACTATGGCTACACCTTC,CAWRRTENNYGYTF
NA,once,TRBJ1-5,TRBV19,TGTGCCAGTAGTCACAATGGCCAGGGCAATCAGCCCCAGCATTTT,CASSHNGQGNQPQHF
NA,NA,TRBJ1-1,TRBV29-1,TGCAGCGTTGTCCAGGGTTTAAGAAAAACTGAAGCTTTCTTT,CSVVQGLRKTEAFF
NA,NA,TRBJ1-2,TRBV28,TGTGCCAGCAGTTCGGGGGATCGCTATGGCTACACCTTC,CASSSGDRYGYTF
TRBD1,NA,TRBJ2-7,TRBV5-1,TGCGCCAGCAGCTTGGCCCATGGGACAGGGGCCTACGAGCAGTACTTC,CASSLAHGTGAYEQYF
TRBD1,NA,TRBJ1-1,TRBV27,TGTGCCAGCAGTCCTCTTGATACAGGGGTTGGCACTGAAGCTTTCTTT,CASSPLDTGVGTEAFF
TRBD1,NA,TRBJ1-2,TRBV14,TGTGCCAGCAGCCAGAACACAGGGGGTGCGGAGGGCTACACCTTC,CASSQNTGGAEGYTF
TRBD2,NA,TRBJ2-7,TRBV5-4,TGTGCCAGCAAACCGCTAGCGGACGCCTACGAGCAGTACTTC,CASKPLADAYEQYF
NA,NA,TRBJ1-6,TRBV30,TGTGCCTGGAAAACAGGGATTAATTCACCCCTCCACTTT,CAWKTGINSPLHF
TRBD2,NA,TRBJ2-1,TRBV27,TGTGCCAGCAGTACCAGGGGTCTAGCGGGGGGCAATGAGCAGTTCTTC,CASSTRGLAGGNEQFF
NA,NA,TRBJ2-5,TRBV28,TGTGCCAGCAGTCCACCTGGGCAGTCTGAGACCCAGTACTTC,CASSPPGQSETQYF
TRBD1,once,TRBJ2-1,TRBV6-1,TGTGCCAGCAGTGCGAGACAGGGGGCAGGCTACAATGAGCAGTTCTTC,CASSARQGAGYNEQFF
NA,NA,TRBJ1-3,TRBV7-9,TGTGCCAGCAGCTTAACCAGAACAACTGGAAACACCATATATTTT,CASSLTRTTGNTIYF
NA,NA,TRBJ1-4,TRBV5-4,TGTGCCAGCAGCTTGACAGAGAATGAAAAACTGTTTTTT,CASSLTENEKLFF
NA,NA,TRBJ1-1,TRBV21-1,TGTGCCAGCAGCACTATCGGGGAAAACTACACTGAAGCTTTCTTT,CASSTIGENYTEAFF
NA,NA,TRBJ1-1,TRBV18,TGTGCCAGCTCACCATTCCAGGACACTGAAGCTTTCTTT,CASSPFQDTEAFF
NA,NA,TRBJ2-5,TRBV30,TGTGCCTGGGCGGGACAGTCGGGAGAGACCCAGTACTTC,CAWAGQSGETQYF
TRBD1,NA,TRBJ2-1,TRBV29-1,TGCAGCGCCGGGGACAGGTATTCCTACAATGAGCAGTTCTTC,CSAGDRYSYNEQFF
TRBD1,NA,TRBJ1-1,TRBV7-8,TGTGCCAGCAGCGCGACAGGGGCCCTAGCTGCAGCTTTCTTT,CASSATGALAAAFF
TRBD1,NA,TRBJ1-4,TRBV7-6,TGTGCCAGCAGCCCGCTCCCCGGGACAGAGAATGAAAAACTGTTTTTT,CASSPLPGTENEKLFF
NA,NA,TRBJ2-1,TRBV5-1,TGCGCCAGCAGCTCAACACAACCCTATCCAAAACAGGGGCAGTTCTTC,CASSSTQPYPKQGQFF
TRBD2,NA,TRBJ2-7,TRBV10-3,TGTGCCATCAGTGAGACCTCAGCGGGGGGCTCCCGGGGTGAGCAGTACTTC,CAISETSAGGSRGEQYF